What follows describes a single T cell receptor (beta chain). A much larger clone is a single base away; this may be a read error. This CDR3 region has 14 residues. The V end lost 3 bases, the J end lost 11 bases, and 19 bases lay between the germline ends. Germline V CDR1 and CDR2: SGHTA, FQGNSA. This record belongs to a study of T cell repertoires in cytomegalovirus infection. TCRdb reanalysed the reads using MiXCR and keeps one entry per CDR3 protein. This sample yields hundreds of thousands of distinct CDR3 sequences, of which roughly a quarter are seen a single time; 7.5% to 9% belongs to the top ten.

This receptor was taken from a human donor in good health (CMV status not recorded). Some clones in this sample may be carry-over from other donors' samples. Sequenced material: CD8+ T cells from PBMCs. This chain links TRBV7-2 with TRBJ1-1, with D tentatively TRBD1 (5 bases). In nucleotides, the CDR3 is TGTGCCAGCAGCTTGGCCGGTACAGGCGGGTGGGCTTTCTTT. Encoded protein: CASSLAGTGGWAFF.